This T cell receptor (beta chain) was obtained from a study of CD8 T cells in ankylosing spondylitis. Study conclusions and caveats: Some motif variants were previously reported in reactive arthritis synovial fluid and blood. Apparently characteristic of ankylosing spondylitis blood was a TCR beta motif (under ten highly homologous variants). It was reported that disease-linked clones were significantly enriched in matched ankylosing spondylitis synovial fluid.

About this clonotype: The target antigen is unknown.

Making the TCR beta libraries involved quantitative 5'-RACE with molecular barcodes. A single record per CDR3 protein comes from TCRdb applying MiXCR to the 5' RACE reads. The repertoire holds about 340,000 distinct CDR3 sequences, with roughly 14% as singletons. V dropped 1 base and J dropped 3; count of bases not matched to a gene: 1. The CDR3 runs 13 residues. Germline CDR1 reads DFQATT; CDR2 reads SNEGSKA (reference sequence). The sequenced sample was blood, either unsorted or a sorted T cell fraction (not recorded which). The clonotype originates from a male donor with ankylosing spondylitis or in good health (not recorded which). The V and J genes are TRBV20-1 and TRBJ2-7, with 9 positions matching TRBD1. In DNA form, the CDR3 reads TGCAGTGCTAGAGTGGACAGGGGCTACGAGCAGTACTTC. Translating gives CSARVDRGYEQYF.